This passage covers 32 T cell receptor beta chains from one sample sequenced in a study of blood T cell repertoires in COVID-19. Sequenced by immunoSEQ multiplex PCR; TCRdb stores in-frame clones only, minus some. Of over 400,000 clones listed, 88% are singletons. Source material: PBMCs or T cells enriched from blood (not recorded which). All receptors come from a woman aged 55-69 years who had recovered from COVID-19.

In this sample, this clone turned up a few times. This chain uses TRBV5-5 with TRBJ1-6, with D hard to call. Germline V CDR1 and CDR2: SGHKS, YYEKEE (reference sequence). Trimming pared 0 bases from V and 1 base from J, leaving 17 bases between. This CDR3 is 19 amino acids long. CDR3 residues: CASSLDIAGAGSYNSPLHF. The DNA for the CDR3 is TGTGCCAGCAGCTTGGATATAGCCGGTGCGGGGTCCTATAATTCACCCCTCCACTTT.

The chain carries TRBV2 and TRBJ2-3, with D perhaps matching TRBD2 (5 bases). Between the trimmed V and J ends, which lost 2 bases and 3 bases, there was a span of 6 bases. The V gene's germline CDR1 is SNHLY and CDR2 FYNNEI. This CDR3 contains 13 residues. Here the CDR3 DNA reads TGTGCCAGCAGTGAAACTAGAACAGATACGCAGTATTTT. Protein product: CASSETRTDTQYF.

This chain uses TRBV5-5 with TRBJ2-7; 12 nucleotides align to TRBD2. The CDR3 loop spans 16 amino acids. V shed 3 bases and J 4 bases; nucleotides not matched to a gene: 8. Germline CDR1 is SGHKS and CDR2 is YYEKEE (reference sequence). The CDR3 region has the DNA TGTGCCAGCAGCTACGCGGAGACTAGCGGGGGTTACGAGCAGTACGTC. Translated: CASSYAETSGGYEQYV.

J is TRBJ2-1 and V is TRBV9; TRBD1 agrees at 9 bases. With V trimmed by 4 bases and J by 8 bases, 7 bases remained unmatched. The germline CDR1 and CDR2 sequences are SGDLS and YYNGEE. The CDR3 loop spans 14 amino acids. CDR3 nucleotides: TGTGCCAGCAGCTTCAGACAGGGGGGCGATGAGCAGTTCTTC. This sequence encodes CASSFRQGGDEQFF.

The chain is built from TRBV9 and TRBJ2-6, with D possibly matching TRBD1 (5 bases). Germline CDR1 and CDR2: SGDLS and YYNGEE. This CDR3 has 15 amino acids. The V and J ends lost 0 bases and 4 bases respectively, with 8 bases between them. The CDR3 loop is CASSVEGVGANVLTF. For the CDR3, the DNA is TGTGCCAGCAGCGTAGAAGGGGTCGGGGCCAACGTCCTGACTTTC.

This rearrangement joins TRBV11-3 to TRBJ1-2, with D maybe TRBD1 (6 bases). The ends were cut back, 0 bases at V and 4 bases at J, with 21 bases in the middle. The CDR3 covers 18 residues. Germline V CDR1 and CDR2: SGHNT, YENEEA. CDR3 residues: CASSLEGGGEAFGYGYTF. CDR3 nucleotides: TGTGCCAGCAGCTTAGAAGGGGGTGGCGAGGCCTTCGGCTATGGCTACACCTTC.

J is TRBJ1-3 and V is TRBV7-2; possibly TRBD1 for D (5 bases). V lost 5 bases, J lost 0 bases, and 8 bases lay in between. Germline V gene lookup returns CDR1 SGHTA and CDR2 FQGNSA. The CDR3 is made up of 14 amino acids. This CDR3 is CASSIQVSGNTIYF. The CDR3 coding sequence is TGTGCCAGCAGCATACAGGTCTCTGGAAACACCATATATTTT.

This clone has only a few counts. The chain combines TRBV7-9 with TRBJ1-1; TRBD1 agrees at 8 bases. V dropped 8 bases and J dropped 4; count of bases not matched to a gene: 6. Germline CDR1 is SEHNR and CDR2 is FQNEAQ (reference sequence). This CDR3 region has 13 residues. The CDR3 sequence is CASAGGLGTEAFF. The CDR3 coding sequence is TGTGCCAGCGCAGGGGGCTTGGGCACTGAAGCTTTCTTT.

The gene calls are TRBV19 and TRBJ1-1, with 7 positions matching TRBD1. The CDR3 runs 17 residues. Trimming at V came to 5 bases and at J to 1 base, leaving 13 bases not matched to a gene. Germline loops: CDR1 LNHDA, CDR2 SQIVND (reference sequence). CDR3 amino acids: CASSPGTEPTPNTEAFF. CDR3 nucleotides: TGTGCCAGTAGTCCAGGGACAGAGCCTACTCCGAACACTGAAGCTTTCTTT. Complete variable domain (other parts from reference TRBV19 and TRBJ1-1): DGGITQSPKYLFRKEGQNVTLSCEQNLNHDAMYWYRQDPGQGLRLIYYSQIVNDFQKGDIAEGYSVSREKKESFPLTVTSAQKNPTAFYLCASSPGTEPTPNTEAFFGQGTRLTVV.

The V gene is TRBV5-5, the J gene TRBJ2-4; 9 bases fit TRBD1. V lost 4 bases, J lost 0 bases, and 5 bases stayed unmatched. Germline CDR1 SGHKS, CDR2 YYEKEE (reference sequence). The CDR3 has 16 amino acids. CDR3 coding DNA: TGTGCCAGCAGCGCCACAGGGGGCGCAGCCAAAAACATTCAGTACTTC. Translating it yields CASSATGGAAKNIQYF.

The chain joins TRBV9 to TRBJ2-3; TRBD2 matches 7 bases. The germline CDR1 and CDR2 sequences are SGDLS and YYNGEE. The CDR3 loop spans 14 amino acids. V shed 0 bases, J shed 12 bases, and the junction held 10 bases outside the gene matches. The chain's CDR3 is CASSVGPTSSSQYF. CDR3 nucleotide sequence: TGTGCCAGCAGCGTAGGTCCGACTAGCAGTTCCCAGTATTTT.

This chain uses TRBV6-6 with TRBJ1-1, with D possibly being TRBD1 (5 bases). Trimming pared 3 bases from V and 6 bases from J, leaving 11 bases between. This CDR3 is 13 amino acids long. CDR1 and CDR2 (germline): MNHNY, SVGAGI (reference sequence). The CDR3 DNA reads TGTGCCAGCAGTTATTGGGGCGACGCTGAAGCTTTCTTT. Its protein is CASSYWGDAEAFF.

The rearrangement links TRBV5-1 to TRBJ1-6; 7 nucleotides match TRBD1. This CDR3 has 12 residues. Germline-derived CDR1 and CDR2 are SGHRS and YFSETQ. V dropped 7 bases and J dropped 10; count of bases not matched to a gene: 5. The CDR3 coding sequence is TGCGCCAGCCGACAGGGAGGATCACCCCTCCACTTT. This translates into CASRQGGSPLHF.

The chain joins TRBV28 to TRBJ1-5; D may be TRBD1 (6 bases). Trimming left V 5 bases short and J 4 bases short, with 15 bases between. CDR3 length: 15 residues. Germline V gives CDR1 MDHEN, CDR2 SYDVKM. DNA of the CDR3: TGTGCCAGCAGTATCACAGGGTGGGGTAATCAGCCCCAGCATTTT. Amino acid sequence: CASSITGWGNQPQHF.

This clone was detected a few times. V gene TRBV6-5 combines with J gene TRBJ2-2, with D unresolved. From germline, CDR1 is MNHEY and CDR2 SVGAGI. V was shortened by 6 bases and J by 0 bases, with 8 bases between the two germline ends. The CDR3 totals 14 residues. CDR3 protein: CASSDTPNTGELFF. Written as DNA, the CDR3 is TGTGCCAGCAGCGACACCCCGAACACCGGGGAGCTGTTTTTT.

This clone was found a few times. V gene TRBV2 combines with J gene TRBJ2-3, with D possibly TRBD2 on 6 matching bases. The V end was cut by 6 bases, the J end by 2 bases, with 12 bases between. Germline assignment: CDR1 SNHLY and CDR2 FYNNEI. This CDR3 has 14 residues. CDR3 sequence reads: CASRRDHDTDTQYF. CDR3 in DNA: TGTGCCAGCAGGCGGGACCACGACACAGATACGCAGTATTTT. Drawing the rest from reference TRBV2 and TRBJ2-3, the complete variable domain is EPEVTQTPSHQVTQMGQEVILRCVPISNHLYFYWYRQILGQKVEFLVSFYNNEISEKSEIFDDQFSVERPDGSNFTLKIRSTKLEDSAMYFCASRRDHDTDTQYFGPGTRLTVL.

The V gene is TRBV10-3, the J gene TRBJ2-7, with 11 positions matching TRBD2. The trim removed 3 bases at V and 1 base at J, leaving 5 bases unmatched. From germline, CDR1 is ENHRY and CDR2 SYGVKD. The CDR3 has 16 amino acids. The DNA of the CDR3 is TGTGCCATCAGTGACCCTAGCGGGGGGAGGTCCTACGAGCAGTACGTC. Amino acids: CAISDPSGGRSYEQYV.

V is TRBV11-3 and J is TRBJ2-1, with TRBD2 matching over 8 bases. The CDR3 runs 16 residues. CDR1 and CDR2 from the germline V gene are SGHNT and YENEEA. The V segment lost 3 bases and the J segment 4 bases; nucleotides outside the gene matches: 8. CDR3 coding DNA: TGTGCCAGCAGCTTCCGGGGGGGGGAACCTTACAATGAGCAGTTCTTC. Protein product: CASSFRGGEPYNEQFF.

Note on this clone: Other DNA sequences in the sample encode the same CDR3. The chain is built from TRBV6-5 and TRBJ2-7; TRBD1 matches 9 bases. This CDR3 is 15 amino acids long. Germline CDR1 reads MNHEY; CDR2 reads SVGAGI. Unmatched junction bases numbered 4, after V lost 0 bases and J lost 4 bases. The CDR3 loop is CASSYSGTGPYEQYF. CDR3 coding DNA: TGTGCCAGCAGTTACTCCGGGACAGGGCCGTACGAGCAGTACTTC.

This clone is a singleton in its sample. This rearrangement joins TRBV5-1 to TRBJ2-7, with 11 bases lining up with TRBD1. CDR1 SGHRS and CDR2 YFSETQ come from the germline V gene. This CDR3 comprises 15 residues. J was trimmed by 6 bases and V by 4 bases; bases with no gene match: 9. The DNA of the CDR3 is TGCGCCAGCAGCGCCGCCGGGACAGGGGGAATCGAGCAGTACTTC. This gives the protein CASSAAGTGGIEQYF.

The V call is TRBV5-4, the J call TRBJ2-3; TRBD1 might be the D (6 bases). The CDR3 spans 12 residues. Germline CDR1 SGHNT, CDR2 YYREEE (reference sequence). Trimming shortened V by 7 bases and J by 4 bases, and 10 bases separated the two germline ends. This chain's CDR3 is CASGRGADTQYF. In nucleotides, the CDR3 is TGTGCCAGCGGCAGGGGAGCAGATACGCAGTATTTT.

V is TRBV11-2 and J is TRBJ1-1, with 10 bases fitting TRBD1. The trim removed 2 bases at V and 0 bases at J, leaving 3 bases unmatched. CDR3 length: 16 residues. Germline V gene sequence: CDR1 SGHAT, CDR2 FQNNGV. Here the CDR3 DNA reads TGTGCCAGCAGCTTAAGACAGGGGGCGATGAACACTGAAGCTTTCTTT. Its translation: CASSLRQGAMNTEAFF.

The V call is TRBV5-1, the J call TRBJ1-1; 9 bases are a match to TRBD1. The length of the CDR3 is 18 residues. From germline, CDR1 is SGHRS and CDR2 YFSETQ. The trim removed 0 bases at V and 1 base at J, leaving 10 bases unmatched. The CDR3 sequence: CASSLAGQGPGGNTEAFF. As DNA, the CDR3 is TGCGCCAGCAGCTTGGCAGGACAGGGGCCAGGAGGGAACACTGAAGCTTTCTTT.

The chain joins TRBV6-5 to TRBJ1-2; D perhaps matches TRBD1 (6 bases). This CDR3 has 14 residues. The V and J ends lost 0 bases and 3 bases respectively, with 8 bases between them. Germline-derived CDR1 and CDR2 are MNHEY and SVGAGI. This CDR3 is CASSYSTGYYGYTF. In DNA form, the CDR3 reads TGTGCCAGCAGTTACTCAACAGGGTACTATGGCTACACCTTC.

The genes are TRBV19 and TRBJ1-4; D remains ambiguous. Trimming shortened V by 4 bases and J by 4 bases, and 10 bases separated the two germline ends. The CDR3 extends over 14 amino acids. The germline CDR1 and CDR2 sequences are LNHDA and SQIVND (reference sequence). The CDR3 sequence is CASSTQALNEKLFF. The DNA for the CDR3 is TGTGCCAGTAGTACCCAGGCGCTTAATGAAAAACTGTTTTTT.

The gene calls are TRBV4-1 and TRBJ2-1; 9 bases line up with TRBD2. V lost 3 bases to trimming and J lost 3 bases; unmatched junction nucleotides: 9. The CDR3 totals 17 residues. Germline CDR1 MGHRA, CDR2 YSYEKL. CDR3 DNA: TGCGCCAGCAGCCACCCCGCAGCGGGGGGTAGCTACAATGAGCAGTTCTTC. Translated, it gives CASSHPAAGGSYNEQFF.

A few counts support this clone. This rearrangement joins TRBV2 to TRBJ1-1; unclear D gene. The germline V gene encodes CDR1 SNHLY and CDR2 FYNNEI. The V end was cut by 5 bases, the J end by 0 bases, with 10 bases between. This CDR3 is built from 14 residues. CDR3 sequence: CASSRVSMNTEAFF. The CDR3 DNA reads as TGTGCCAGCAGTCGCGTGTCCATGAACACTGAAGCTTTCTTT.

This rearrangement joins TRBV4-1 to TRBJ1-2; unclear D gene. Germline V gene sequence: CDR1 MGHRA, CDR2 YSYEKL. V was trimmed by 0 bases and J by 4 bases, leaving 12 bases between them. CDR3 length equals 15 residues. CDR3 sequence reads: CASSQERQLLYGYTF. In DNA form, the CDR3 reads TGCGCCAGCAGCCAAGAACGGCAACTACTCTATGGCTACACCTTC.

The chain is built from TRBV19 and TRBJ2-2; tentatively, D is TRBD1 (5 bases). The germline V gene has CDR1 LNHDA and CDR2 SQIVND (reference sequence). Between the trimmed V and J ends, which lost 5 bases and 0 bases, there was a span of 10 bases. CDR3 length equals 15 residues. The CDR3 nucleotides are TGTGCCAGTAGTCGGACACGCCCGAACACCGGGGAGCTGTTTTTT. This gives the protein CASSRTRPNTGELFF.

As for this clone: Different DNA sequences within this sample yield the same CDR3. The chain couples TRBV19 to TRBJ1-6, with 8 bases matching TRBD1. The CDR3 runs to 14 residues. V gave up 6 bases and J gave up 4 bases; unmatched junction bases: 2. The germline gives CDR1 LNHDA, CDR2 SQIVND (reference sequence). The CDR3 DNA reads as TGTGCCAGTAGCCGGACAGGGTATAATTCACCCCTCCACTTT. Translating gives CASSRTGYNSPLHF.

A note on this clone: Other nucleotide sequences in the sample specify the same CDR3. The rearrangement joins TRBV7-2 to TRBJ1-5; 9 nucleotides line up with TRBD1. This CDR3 is 15 amino acids long. The germline V gene has CDR1 SGHTA and CDR2 FQGNSA. V shed 5 bases and J 2 bases; nucleotides not matched to a gene: 4. The DNA for the CDR3 is TGTGCCAGCAGCCCCCGGACAGGGGGCAATCAGCCCCAGCATTTT. It is translated as CASSPRTGGNQPQHF.

This clone was seen a handful of times. V and J are TRBV27 and TRBJ1-2, with D perhaps matching TRBD1 (6 bases). CDR3 length equals 17 residues. V was shortened by 6 bases and J by 1 base, with 21 bases between the two germline ends. The V gene's germline CDR1 is MNHEY and CDR2 SMNVEV (reference sequence). The CDR3 is CASRQDRDTSINYGYTF. As DNA, the CDR3 is TGTGCCAGCAGGCAAGACCGGGACACGTCTATTAACTATGGCTACACCTTC.